This T cell receptor (beta chain) is drawn from a study of immune characterization of retroperitoneal liposarcoma. There are 16 residues in the CDR3. The V and J ends lost 6 bases and 9 bases, in that order; junction bases with no gene match: 8. CDR1 MRHNA and CDR2 SNTAGT come from the germline V gene. TCRdb re-called the PCR reads with MiXCR, one entry per CDR3 protein. There are 10,000 to 11,000 distinct CDR3 sequences in the sample; 37% occur only once, and roughly 23% lies in the top ten. This clonotype was observed a few times. V gene TRBV6-4 combines with J gene TRBJ2-1; the match to TRBD2 covers 16 bases. Sequencing was performed on tumor tissue. This TCR was recovered from a male donor with retroperitoneal liposarcoma. The CDR3 sequence is CASSRGLAGGPGEQFF. The CDR3 nucleotides read TGTGCCAGCAGCCGGGGACTAGCGGGAGGGCCGGGTGAGCAGTTCTTC.